The sequence of this TCR beta chain was determined in a study of response to subunit inactivated influenza vaccine. Of note for this clonotype: The antigen remains undetermined.

One entry per CDR3 protein results from TCRdb running MiXCR on the RT-PCR reads. This table holds over 800,000 distinct CDR3 sequences, around 20% found once. Findings of the study overall: Few new T cells, the authors suggested, are recruited by each seasonal influenza vaccination.

The receptor's source is a man aged 50 or older who received an inactivated influenza vaccine. Sequenced here: PBMCs from blood, sampled 5 days after vaccination.

The CDR3 sequence: CASSPFIRDNHEQYF. As DNA, the CDR3 is TGTGCCAGCAGCCCGTTTATCCGGGACAACCACGAGCAGTACTTC. The rearrangement links TRBV5-6 to TRBJ2-7; D possibly corresponds to TRBD1 (6 bases). Germline lookup yields CDR1 SGHDT and CDR2 YYEEEE. Trimming left V 4 bases short and J 5 bases short, with 19 bases between. This CDR3 has 15 amino acids.